The 28 T cell receptor beta chains below all came from one sample that was sequenced in a study of shared clonotypes between healthy human individuals. Assay: immunoSEQ multiplex PCR; the TCRdb copy retains only in-frame clones and omits some. The sample lists millions of clones, approximately 95% seen once, with 0.85% to 1.2% in the top ten. Selected positively for CCR7 and CD45RO-negative, naive CD8 cells excluded terminally differentiated effector memory CD45RA+ cells. Sequencing was performed on naive CD8+ T cells sorted from blood. All receptors come from a young man in good health.

This sequence joins TRBV7-9 and TRBJ2-7; D remains ambiguous. The V end lost 2 bases, the J end lost 5 bases, and 7 bases lay between the germline ends. The CDR3 totals 12 residues. Germline CDR1 is SEHNR and CDR2 is FQNEAQ (reference sequence). The CDR3 nucleotides read TGTGCCAGCAGCTTAACCCAGAACGAGCAGTACTTC. It codes for CASSLTQNEQYF.

V is TRBV2 and J is TRBJ2-1; D unclear. Germline-derived CDR1 and CDR2 are SNHLY and FYNNEI. Trimming took off 6 bases at V and 7 bases at J, with 10 bases between the two ends. The CDR3 covers 12 residues. The CDR3 is CASSVPANEQFF. In DNA form, the CDR3 reads TGTGCCAGCAGCGTCCCCGCGAATGAGCAGTTCTTC.

This clone was recorded once. The V and J genes are TRBV10-3 and TRBJ2-7, with TRBD2 matching over 9 bases. The CDR3 spans 15 residues. Per germline, CDR1 ENHRY and CDR2 SYGVKD. With V trimmed by 3 bases and J by 4 bases, 7 bases remained unmatched. CDR3 amino acids: CAISDLAGDGYEQYF. CDR3 bases: TGTGCCATCAGTGATTTAGCGGGAGATGGATACGAGCAGTACTTC.

The V gene is TRBV7-2, the J gene TRBJ2-5; 12 bases map to TRBD2. CDR1 SGHTA and CDR2 FQGNSA come from the germline V gene. The CDR3 is 17 residues long. V shed 6 bases, J shed 4 bases, and the junction held 12 bases outside the gene matches. CDR3 sequence: CASSPPLLAGGAETQYF. The DNA of the CDR3 is TGTGCCAGCAGTCCCCCTTTACTAGCGGGAGGAGCAGAGACCCAGTACTTC.

The chain is built from TRBV18 and TRBJ2-5; perhaps TRBD1 as D (5 bases). Germline loops: CDR1 KGHSH, CDR2 LQKENI. This CDR3 has 13 residues. The ends were cut back, 2 bases at V and 3 bases at J, with 7 bases in the middle. CDR3 coding DNA: TGTGCCAGCTCACCAGACAGCGAAGAGACCCAGTACTTC. Residues: CASSPDSEETQYF.

This sequence joins TRBV27 and TRBJ1-5, with D tentatively TRBD1 (6 bases). This CDR3 has 16 residues. Per the germline V gene, CDR1 is MNHEY and CDR2 is SMNVEV (reference sequence). V lost 2 bases to trimming and J lost 6 bases, with 17 bases between them. CDR3 region: CASSLTWGAISQPQHF. The CDR3 DNA reads as TGTGCCAGCAGTTTAACCTGGGGGGCGATTAGTCAGCCCCAGCATTTT.

The chain links TRBV14 to TRBJ2-7; either TRBD1 or TRBD2 may supply D (5 bases each). CDR3 length: 17 amino acids. CDR1 and CDR2 (germline): SGHDN, FVKESK. V lost 4 bases and J 0 bases, leaving 19 bases between the germline ends. As DNA, the CDR3 is TGTGCCAGCAGCCCCATCGGTGTAGGGGAGAGCTCCTACGAGCAGTACTTC. Protein: CASSPIGVGESSYEQYF.

The CDR3 region has the DNA TGTGCCAGCAGGGGGATTCAGGGAGTAACCGGGGAGCTGTTTTTT. This sequence encodes CASRGIQGVTGELFF. The rearrangement joins TRBV2 to TRBJ2-2, with D perhaps given as TRBD1 or TRBD2 (5 bases each). The V gene's germline CDR1 is SNHLY and CDR2 FYNNEI. The CDR3 is 15 amino acids. V lost 6 bases and J 5 bases, leaving 16 bases between the germline ends.

The chain joins TRBV10-3 to TRBJ1-4; D is unclear. The CDR3 runs to 15 residues. V gave up 3 bases and J gave up 0 bases, with 8 bases separating them. Germline-derived CDR1 and CDR2 are ENHRY and SYGVKD. CDR3 DNA sequence: TGTGCCATCAGTGATCCCACTGCAACTAATGAAAAACTGTTTTTT. Translated: CAISDPTATNEKLFF.

V gene TRBV5-4 combines with J gene TRBJ2-1, with 7 nucleotides matching TRBD2. Germline CDR1 reads SGHNT; CDR2 reads YYREEE (reference sequence). The V segment lost 6 bases and the J segment 9 bases; nucleotides outside the gene matches: 6. CDR3 length equals 12 residues. In DNA form, the CDR3 reads TGTGCCAGCACCAATACGGGGGGTGAGCAGTTCTTC. Its translation is CASTNTGGEQFF.

In its sample, this clone was seen a few times. This chain links TRBV19 with TRBJ1-1; D not resolved. Germline CDR1 is LNHDA and CDR2 is SQIVND (reference sequence). The germline V and J ends were trimmed by 2 bases and 7 bases, with 8 bases remaining between them. The CDR3 is 12 amino acids. The CDR3 nucleotides read TGTGCCAGTAGTATAATGGGTGGTGAAGCTTTCTTT. As protein: CASSIMGGEAFF.

The genes are TRBV6-1 and TRBJ1-2, with D unresolved. The germline V and J ends were trimmed by 1 base and 5 bases, with 14 bases remaining between them. Per germline, CDR1 MNHNS and CDR2 SASEGT. The CDR3 is 15 residues long. CDR3 coding DNA: TGTGCCAGCAGTGAAGGGCCCCACAGTTCGTATGGCTACACCTTC. It translates to CASSEGPHSSYGYTF.

For the CDR3, the DNA is TGTGCCAGCAGTGAAGCCGGGGGGAGCTCCTATAATTCACCCCTCCACTTT. Its protein is CASSEAGGSSYNSPLHF. The V and J genes are TRBV2 and TRBJ1-6, with a weak D call TRBD1 (5 bases). Trimming cost V 0 bases and J 0 bases, with 9 bases left between them. Germline V gives CDR1 SNHLY, CDR2 FYNNEI. This CDR3 is 17 amino acids long.

The rearrangement joins TRBV4-1 to TRBJ2-5; D might be TRBD1 or TRBD2, each matching 6 bases. With 0 bases removed from V and 7 bases from J, the gap between germline ends came to 9 bases. The CDR3 totals 13 residues. Germline loops: CDR1 MGHRA, CDR2 YSYEKL. CDR3: CASSQDRGGTQYF. CDR3 nucleotides: TGCGCCAGCAGCCAAGACAGGGGAGGGACCCAGTACTTC.

This rearrangement joins TRBV30 to TRBJ1-1; D uncertain. CDR1 is GTSNPN and CDR2 is SVGIG in the germline V gene (reference sequence). This CDR3 has 12 residues. V was pared by 2 bases and J by 7 bases, with 11 bases between. Here the CDR3 DNA reads TGTGCCTGGAGTTGGGGATCCGGTGAAGCTTTCTTT. It specifies CAWSWGSGEAFF.

The chain combines TRBV13 with TRBJ2-7; the match to TRBD2 covers 10 bases. Germline V gene sequence: CDR1 PRHDT, CDR2 FYEKMQ (reference sequence). This CDR3 spans 15 amino acids. V lost 2 bases and J lost 5; bases outside the gene matches: 6. The CDR3 nucleotides read TGTGCCAGCAGCTTATCCCCTAGCGGGAGCGACGAGCAGTACTTC. Its protein product is CASSLSPSGSDEQYF.

The CDR3 here is CASRVLGNTEAFF. The CDR3 coding sequence is TGTGCCAGCCGGGTTTTGGGGAACACTGAAGCTTTCTTT. The rearrangement joins TRBV7-9 to TRBJ1-1; D ambiguous. In germline, CDR1 is SEHNR, CDR2 FQNEAQ (reference sequence). CDR3 length: 13 amino acids. The V end was cut by 8 bases, the J end by 1 base, with 11 bases between.

The gene calls are TRBV7-2 and TRBJ2-5, with 7 bases fitting TRBD2. CDR1 and CDR2 from the germline V gene are SGHTA and FQGNSA. CDR3 length: 15 residues. J gave up 5 bases and V 7 bases, and 13 bases lay outside the gene matches. The CDR3 DNA reads as TGTGCCAGCACCCCCTACGGGGAGGGCGGGGAGACCCAGTACTTC. It specifies CASTPYGEGGETQYF.

This chain joins TRBV5-8 and TRBJ2-7, with TRBD1 matching over 7 bases. Germline loops: CDR1 SGHTS, CDR2 YDEGEE. CDR3 length equals 13 residues. Losses at the gene ends were 4 bases for V and 3 bases for J; bases not matched to a gene: 4. The CDR3 bases are TGTGCCAGCAGCCCGCGACAGGGCTACGAGCAGTACTTC. Protein product: CASSPRQGYEQYF.

The chain is built from TRBV29-1 and TRBJ1-1, with D possibly matching TRBD1 (5 bases). CDR3 size: 15 residues. CDR1 and CDR2 (germline): SQVTM, ANQGSEA. Trimming took 6 bases from V and 4 from J, leaving 21 bases between them. The CDR3 here is CSVVEEGPRGTEAFF. CDR3 DNA sequence: TGCAGCGTCGTCGAAGAGGGCCCGAGGGGCACTGAAGCTTTCTTT.

V gene TRBV10-3 combines with J gene TRBJ1-1, with D possibly TRBD1 on 5 matching bases. CDR1 and CDR2 (germline): ENHRY, SYGVKD. V was pared by 0 bases and J by 1 base, with 12 bases between. The CDR3 totals 16 residues. The CDR3 reads CAISESREVGNTEAFF. DNA of the CDR3: TGTGCCATCAGTGAGTCCAGGGAAGTCGGGAACACTGAAGCTTTCTTT.

The V gene is TRBV30, the J gene TRBJ1-1; maybe TRBD1 (6 bases). V lost 3 bases, J lost 2 bases, and 10 bases lay in between. CDR3 length equals 13 residues. The germline gives CDR1 GTSNPN, CDR2 SVGIG (reference sequence). This CDR3 is CAWRRTENTEAFF. The DNA for the CDR3 is TGTGCCTGGAGGAGGACAGAAAACACTGAAGCTTTCTTT.

Points on this clone: At the DNA level, this CDR3 is encoded by other sequences in the same sample as well. V gene TRBV19 combines with J gene TRBJ1-5, with D unclear. Germline V lookup: CDR1 LNHDA, CDR2 SQIVND (reference sequence). There are 16 residues in the CDR3. Trimming took 6 bases from V and 0 from J, leaving 15 bases between them. As DNA, the CDR3 is TGTGCCAGTAGGAGCCTCCAGGACGGTAGCAATCAGCCCCAGCATTTT. This gives the protein CASRSLQDGSNQPQHF.

The chain couples TRBV11-2 to TRBJ2-2; D perhaps matches TRBD1 (5 bases). CDR1 is SGHAT, CDR2 FQNNGV, per germline. Between the trimmed V and J ends, which lost 0 bases and 2 bases, there was a span of 13 bases. CDR3 size: 17 residues. Here the CDR3 reads CASSLDMTAINTGELFF. In nucleotides, the CDR3 is TGTGCCAGCAGCTTAGATATGACAGCGATCAACACCGGGGAGCTGTTTTTT.

The chain is built from TRBV10-2 and TRBJ1-2; D not certain. This CDR3 is built from 13 residues. The V and J ends lost 5 bases and 1 base respectively, with 8 bases between them. Germline loops: CDR1 WSHSY, CDR2 SAAADI. The chain's CDR3 is CASSPDLNYGYTF. Here the CDR3 DNA reads TGCGCCAGCAGTCCGGACCTTAACTATGGCTACACCTTC.

The chain combines TRBV10-2 with TRBJ2-1; TRBD1 is a possible D gene (5 bases). From germline, CDR1 is WSHSY and CDR2 SAAADI. This CDR3 comprises 12 residues. Trimming left V 6 bases short and J 4 bases short, with 7 bases between. This CDR3 reads CASRAGYNEQFF. CDR3 coding DNA: TGCGCCAGCAGAGCAGGGTACAATGAGCAGTTCTTC.

A word on this clone: Other DNA sequences in the sample encode the same CDR3. The J gene is TRBJ2-7, the V gene TRBV5-6; 7 bases match TRBD1. This CDR3 region has 13 residues. The junction had 2 bases not matched to a gene; V was cut back by 4 bases and J by 1 base. Germline lookup yields CDR1 SGHDT and CDR2 YYEEEE. Here the CDR3 DNA reads TGTGCCAGCAGCCCGACAGGGTCCTACGAGCAGTACTTC. This codes for CASSPTGSYEQYF.

This chain joins TRBV29-1 and TRBJ2-5; TRBD1 matches 7 bases. The CDR3 contains 13 residues. The germline gives CDR1 SQVTM, CDR2 ANQGSEA. V lost 0 bases and J lost 11; bases outside the gene matches: 9. Here the CDR3 reads CSVEDARDSTQYF. The DNA of the CDR3 is TGCAGCGTTGAAGACGCAAGGGACAGTACTCAGTACTTC.